This is a list of T cell receptor beta chains from one sample in a study of T cell responses to AZD1222 COVID-19 vaccine. Clones were sequenced by immunoSEQ multiplex PCR, and TCRdb holds only the in-frame ones, with some missing. The table records some 48,000 clones, 65% to 90% of them present only once. The sequenced sample was peripheral blood, obtained 28 days after the second AZD1222 dose. Receptors were obtained from an adult who received the AZD1222 COVID-19 vaccine. Each CDR3 is given with its conserved first and last residue. The D gene is left open where the match is weak. Expanded clones are given a class, and other clones once, few, many or no size at all.

-,TRBV27,-,TRBJ1-2,TGTGCCAGCAGTTTATCGCAATGGCCAGCCGTCTATGGCTACACCTTC,CASSLSQWPAVYGYTF
-,TRBV7-3,-,TRBJ2-7,TGTGCCAGCAGCCTTGGACGGACCTACGAGCAGTACTTC,CASSLGRTYEQYF
-,TRBV5-1,-,TRBJ1-2,TGCGCCAGCAGCCGAGACAGAGGAGCTAACTATGGCTACACCTTC,CASSRDRGANYGYTF
-,TRBV18,few,TRBJ2-2,TGTGCCAGCTCAGGGGAACTGAACACCGGGGAGCTGTTTTTT,CASSGELNTGELFF
TRBD1,TRBV6-5,-,TRBJ1-1,TGTGCCAGCCGGGGGACAGGGGGTGTGGGGACTGAAGCTTTCTTT,CASRGTGGVGTEAFF
-,TRBV19,-,TRBJ1-3,TGTGCCAGTAGTCCGCAGTTCTCTGGAAACACCATATATTTT,CASSPQFSGNTIYF
TRBD1,TRBV4-3,-,TRBJ2-7,TGCGCCAGCAGCCAATCTCGGACAGGGACATTTTACGAGCAGTACTTC,CASSQSRTGTFYEQYF
TRBD1,TRBV19,-,TRBJ2-3,TGTGCCAGTAGTAGTCCCGGAACAGGGGGCACAGATACGCAGTATTTT,CASSSPGTGGTDTQYF
-,TRBV28,once,TRBJ1-1,TGTGCCAGCAGTTTATTTGGCAGGGCGAACACTGAAGCTTTCTTT,CASSLFGRANTEAFF
-,TRBV12-3/TRBV12-4,-,TRBJ1-6,TGTGCCAGCAGTTTAGTCGGGTCACCCCTCCACTTT,CASSLVGSPLHF
-,TRBV5-5,-,TRBJ2-3,TGTGCCAGCAGCTTAATCTGGGGCGCTAGCACAGATACGCAGTATTTT,CASSLIWGASTDTQYF
TRBD2,TRBV10-3,-,TRBJ2-7,TGTGCCATCAGTGATACTAGCGGGAGGGGGTCCTACGAGCAGTACTTC,CAISDTSGRGSYEQYF
TRBD1,TRBV4-2,-,TRBJ1-1,TGTGCCAGCAGCCTCGAGGGACAGGGCAGAGTAGCTTTCTTT,CASSLEGQGRVAFF
TRBD1,TRBV20-1,-,TRBJ1-5,TGCAGTGCTAGTCCCTCGGGCACAGGGGCTAGCAATCAGCCCCAGCATTTT,CSASPSGTGASNQPQHF
-,TRBV6-6,-,TRBJ1-5,TGTGCCAGCAGCTTGTTGGGGGGTACTCAGCCCCAGCATTTT,CASSLLGGTQPQHF
-,TRBV5-4,-,TRBJ2-2,TGTGCCAGCCAAATGGGAGGTCCCACGAACACCGGGGAGCTGTTTTTT,CASQMGGPTNTGELFF
-,TRBV28,once,TRBJ1-2,TGTGCCAGCAGGGCAGGGCGCAATGGCTACACCTTC,CASRAGRNGYTF
-,TRBV29-1,-,TRBJ1-2,TGCAGCGTTGCAGGGTACTATGGCTACACCTTC,CSVAGYYGYTF